This T cell receptor beta chain was sequenced during a study of T-cell reconstitution after alpha-beta-depleted transplantation in children. The TCRbeta library was prepared with unique molecular identifiers. TCRdb passed the PCR reads through MiXCR, listing each CDR3 protein once. The repertoire holds approximately 980,000 distinct CDR3 sequences, with under 30% as singletons. This material consisted of PBMCs, mostly from graft donor cells, taken 360 days after TCRalphabeta/CD19-depleted stem cell transplant. The clonotype originates from a boy in the first two years of life who had a stem cell transplant for SCID, so the T cells may come from the graft donor.

In DNA, the CDR3 is TGTGCCAGCAGCTTAGGGATGATCCGCACCGGGGAGCTGTTTTTT. The encoded protein is CASSLGMIRTGELFF. The chain couples TRBV11-2 to TRBJ2-2; D unresolved. The CDR3 sequence is 15 residues long. Trimming left V 1 base short and J 4 bases short, with 10 bases between. Germline CDR1 is SGHAT and CDR2 is FQNNGV.